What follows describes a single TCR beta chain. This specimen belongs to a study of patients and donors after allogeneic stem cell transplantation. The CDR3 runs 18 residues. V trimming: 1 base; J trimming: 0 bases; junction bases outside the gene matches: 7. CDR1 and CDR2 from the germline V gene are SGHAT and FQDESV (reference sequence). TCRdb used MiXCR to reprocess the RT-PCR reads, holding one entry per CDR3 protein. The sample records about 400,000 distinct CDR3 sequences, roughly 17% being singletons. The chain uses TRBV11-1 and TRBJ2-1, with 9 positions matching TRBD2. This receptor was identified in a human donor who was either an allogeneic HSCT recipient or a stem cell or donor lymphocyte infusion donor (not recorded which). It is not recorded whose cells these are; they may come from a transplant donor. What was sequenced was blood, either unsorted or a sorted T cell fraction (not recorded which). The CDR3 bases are TGTGCCAGCAGCTTAGTGTCTAGCGGGGCATCCTCCTACAATGAGCAGTTCTTC. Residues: CASSLVSSGASSYNEQFF.